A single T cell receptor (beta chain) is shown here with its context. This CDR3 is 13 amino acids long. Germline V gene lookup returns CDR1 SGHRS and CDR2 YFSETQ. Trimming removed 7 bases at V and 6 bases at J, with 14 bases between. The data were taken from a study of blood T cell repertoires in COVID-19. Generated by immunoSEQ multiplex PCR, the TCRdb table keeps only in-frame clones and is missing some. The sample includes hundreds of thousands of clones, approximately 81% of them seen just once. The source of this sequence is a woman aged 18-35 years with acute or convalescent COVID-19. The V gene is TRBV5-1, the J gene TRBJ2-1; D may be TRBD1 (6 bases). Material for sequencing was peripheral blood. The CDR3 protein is CASQYRALNEQFF. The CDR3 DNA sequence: TGCGCCAGCCAATACAGGGCCCTCAATGAGCAGTTCTTC. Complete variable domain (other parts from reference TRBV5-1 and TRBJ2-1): KAGVTQTPRYLIKTRGQQVTLSCSPISGHRSVSWYQQTPGQGLQFLFEYFSETQRNKGNFPGRFSGRQFSNSRSEMNVSTLELGDSALYLCASQYRALNEQFFGPGTRLTVL.